Below, 21 T cell receptor beta chains from the same sample are listed, as sequenced in a study of T cells after yellow fever vaccination. TCRdb independently ran MiXCR on the 5' RACE reads; one entry per CDR3 protein. The sample contains about 210,000 distinct CDR3 sequences, over 6.5% of which appear only once. Sample: CD4+ T cells sorted from PBMCs, taken on the day of the yellow fever booster vaccination. Every receptor here comes from a man aged 25 to 40 who received the YFV17D yellow fever vaccine.

A few counts support this clonotype. The CDR3 region has the DNA TGCGCCAGCAGTGAGTCGCCGGGACAGATAAACATTCAGTACTTC. As protein: CASSESPGQINIQYF. The V gene is TRBV10-2, the J gene TRBJ2-4; 7 nucleotides agree with TRBD1. The germline V gene has CDR1 WSHSY and CDR2 SAAADI. The CDR3 sequence is 15 residues long. The trim removed 0 bases at V and 6 bases at J, leaving 5 bases unmatched.

The V call is TRBV7-9, the J call TRBJ1-5; 9 nucleotides line up with TRBD1. Trimming cost V 8 bases and J 1 base; bases outside gene matches: 6. The CDR3 loop spans 15 amino acids. Germline V gene sequence: CDR1 SEHNR, CDR2 FQNEAQ (reference sequence). The CDR3, as DNA: TGTGCCAGCTCTGAGGGGACAGGGAGCAATCAGCCCCAGCATTTT. Its protein product is CASSEGTGSNQPQHF.

This clonotype has ten or more counts. The gene calls are TRBV10-2 and TRBJ2-1; 9 nucleotides line up with TRBD2. After removal of 1 base from V and 5 bases from J, the junction contained 3 bases not matched to a gene. The CDR3 totals 15 residues. CDR1 and CDR2 (germline): WSHSY, SAAADI. CDR3 DNA: TGCGCCAGCAGTGAGTTAAGCGGGAGGAACAATGAGCAGTTCTTC. This encodes CASSELSGRNNEQFF.

This clonotype was found a few times. The rearrangement uses TRBV20-1 and TRBJ2-1; 13 bases agree with TRBD2. After removal of 3 bases from V and 7 bases from J, the junction contained 12 bases not matched to a gene. This CDR3 spans 17 amino acids. In germline, CDR1 is DFQATT, CDR2 SNEGSKA (reference sequence). The DNA for the CDR3 is TGCAGTGCTAGGGGACTAGCGGGAAATAAACGGGGGAATGAGCAGTTCTTC. Translating it yields CSARGLAGNKRGNEQFF.

The chain uses TRBV29-1 and TRBJ2-1; TRBD1 aligns across 8 bases. After removal of 4 bases from V and 7 bases from J, the junction contained 9 bases not matched to a gene. Germline assignment: CDR1 SQVTM and CDR2 ANQGSEA. The CDR3 loop spans 14 amino acids. The CDR3 DNA sequence: TGCAGCGTTGGTATCGGGACAGGTATAAATGAGCAGTTCTTC. It encodes CSVGIGTGINEQFF.

The chain has TRBV20-1 and TRBJ2-5; D is possibly TRBD2 (6 bases). The germline V gene encodes CDR1 DFQATT and CDR2 SNEGSKA (reference sequence). The ends were cut back, 6 bases at V and 5 bases at J, with 19 bases in the middle. This CDR3 is built from 14 residues. CDR3 in amino acids: CSAAASAKGETQYF. In DNA form, the CDR3 reads TGCAGTGCGGCCGCTAGCGCGAAGGGGGAGACCCAGTACTTC.

This clonotype showed up many times. This chain links TRBV6-5 with TRBJ2-1, with D possibly being TRBD2 (5 bases). The CDR3 loop spans 13 amino acids. The V end lost 4 bases, the J end lost 5 bases, and 9 bases lay between the germline ends. Germline CDR1 reads MNHEY; CDR2 reads SVGAGI. The CDR3 spells CASSWRGHNEQFF. The CDR3, as DNA: TGTGCCAGCAGTTGGAGAGGGCACAATGAGCAGTTCTTC.

The CDR3 DNA follows: TGTGCCAGCAGTTACTCGACGCGGGGAATAAGCACAGATACGCAGTATTTT. It translates to CASSYSTRGISTDTQYF. The chain is built from TRBV6-2 or TRBV6-3 and TRBJ2-3, with a tentative D call TRBD2 (6 bases). Trimming took 0 bases from V and 0 from J, leaving 13 bases between them. Germline CDR1 MNHEY, CDR2 SVGEGT. This CDR3 is 17 amino acids long.

This clonotype was picked up many times. The chain has TRBV7-2 and TRBJ2-1, with 8 bases lining up with TRBD2. The V gene's germline CDR1 is SGHTA and CDR2 FQGNSA. The CDR3 length is 17 residues. J gave up 2 bases and V 1 base, and 7 bases lay outside the gene matches. Here the CDR3 DNA reads TGTGCCAGCAGCTTAGTGTCCGGGAGGGTCACCTACAATGAGCAGTTCTTC. Residues: CASSLVSGRVTYNEQFF.

At least ten counts were recorded for this clonotype. CDR3 in amino acids: CASSLGTVNTGELFF. The CDR3 DNA is TGTGCCAGTAGTCTTGGGACGGTGAACACCGGGGAGCTGTTTTTT. The chain couples TRBV19 to TRBJ2-2, with D perhaps given as TRBD1 or TRBD2 (5 bases each). V shed 5 bases and J shed 1 base, with 11 bases lying between them. Germline CDR1 reads LNHDA; CDR2 reads SQIVND (reference sequence). CDR3 size: 15 residues.

The V call is TRBV5-4, the J call TRBJ2-3; 10 positions agree with TRBD2. CDR1 and CDR2 from the germline V gene are SGHNT and YYREEE (reference sequence). This CDR3 has 15 residues. J lost 3 bases, V lost 4 bases, and 5 bases had no gene match. The CDR3 is CASSTLAGETDTQYF. The CDR3 DNA is TGTGCCAGCAGCACCCTAGCGGGAGAGACAGATACGCAGTATTTT.

The table lists this clonotype with many counts. The chain uses TRBV7-6 and TRBJ2-5, with D possibly matching TRBD1 (7 bases). The CDR3 covers 14 residues. The germline V gene has CDR1 SGHVS and CDR2 FNYEAQ. Trimming left V 1 base short and J 7 bases short, with 13 bases between. The DNA of the CDR3 is TGTGCCAGCAGCTTAGTGGAGGGGGCTGTGACCCAGTACTTC. Its protein is CASSLVEGAVTQYF. Complete variable domain (other parts from reference TRBV7-6 and TRBJ2-5): GAGVSQSPRYKVTKRGQDVALRCDPISGHVSLYWYRQALGQGPEFLTYFNYEAQQDKSGLPNDRFSAERPEGSISTLTIQRTEQRDSAMYRCASSLVEGAVTQYFGPGTRLLVL.

This clonotype was recorded at least ten times. V usage is TRBV20-1 and J usage is TRBJ2-3; TRBD1 is a possible D gene (5 bases). V lost 6 bases and J 3 bases, leaving 16 bases between the germline ends. This CDR3 contains 14 residues. Germline V gives CDR1 DFQATT, CDR2 SNEGSKA (reference sequence). The CDR3, as DNA: TGCAGTGCCCACCAAAAGGGGCTAACAGATACGCAGTATTTT. Translating it yields CSAHQKGLTDTQYF.

The chain carries TRBV11-2 and TRBJ2-2; TRBD2 matches 11 bases. This CDR3 region has 18 residues. Germline lookup yields CDR1 SGHAT and CDR2 FQNNGV. V shed 5 bases and J 1 base; nucleotides not matched to a gene: 9. In nucleotides, the CDR3 is TGTGCCAGCAGCCCTACTATCCTAGCGGGAGGGAACACCGGGGAGCTGTTTTTT. This sequence encodes CASSPTILAGGNTGELFF. The variable domain in full, completed from reference TRBV11-2 and TRBJ2-2, reads EAGVAQSPRYKIIEKRQSVAFWCNPISGHATLYWYQQILGQGPKLLIQFQNNGVVDDSQLPKDRFSAERLKGVDSTLKIQPAKLEDSAVYLCASSPTILAGGNTGELFFGEGSRLTVL.

This clonotype was recorded at least ten times. The chain recombines TRBV18 with TRBJ1-1; 8 bases agree with TRBD1. The CDR3 loop spans 18 amino acids. CDR1 is KGHSH, CDR2 LQKENI, per germline. Trimming at V came to 3 bases and at J to 5 bases, leaving 17 bases not matched to a gene. DNA for the CDR3: TGTGCCAGCTCACCCGTCATGACAGGGGCGGGCCGGGATACTGAAGCTTTCTTT. Translation gives CASSPVMTGAGRDTEAFF.

The rearrangement joins TRBV5-5 to TRBJ1-2; a possible D gene is TRBD1 (5 bases). Between the trimmed V and J ends, which lost 2 bases and 6 bases, there was a span of 8 bases. The CDR3 has 12 residues. Germline V gives CDR1 SGHKS, CDR2 YYEKEE (reference sequence). CDR3 region: CASSFKGDGYTF. In nucleotides, the CDR3 is TGTGCCAGCAGCTTTAAAGGGGATGGCTACACCTTC.

The chain couples TRBV27 to TRBJ2-5; D could derive from TRBD1 or TRBD2 (7 bases each). Germline lookup yields CDR1 MNHEY and CDR2 SMNVEV (reference sequence). The V end was cut by 5 bases, the J end by 5 bases, with 12 bases between. This CDR3 has 13 residues. In DNA, the CDR3 is TGTGCCAGCAGTGGCCAGGGGGGGGAGACCCAGTACTTC. This encodes CASSGQGGETQYF.

This clonotype was seen many times. V gene TRBV7-2 combines with J gene TRBJ2-1, with 9 bases fitting TRBD2. The V gene's germline CDR1 is SGHTA and CDR2 FQGNSA. J was trimmed by 6 bases and V by 4 bases; bases with no gene match: 7. This CDR3 contains 15 residues. CDR3 nucleotides: TGTGCCAGCAGCTGGGGGGGGACTAGCCCCAATGAGCAGTTCTTC. It encodes CASSWGGTSPNEQFF.

This clonotype has more than one count but fewer than ten. CDR3 bases: TGTGCCAGCAGCCCCAGGGGCTCTAGCACAGATACGCAGTATTTT. It specifies CASSPRGSSTDTQYF. The V gene is TRBV12-3 or TRBV12-4, the J gene TRBJ2-3; D is possibly TRBD1 (6 bases). This CDR3 comprises 15 residues. The V gene lost 6 bases and the J gene lost 0 bases, with 13 bases spanning the gap.

This chain links TRBV3-1 with TRBJ1-1, with no clear D. The CDR3 covers 14 residues. Germline lookup yields CDR1 LGHDT and CDR2 YNNKEL (reference sequence). Deletions cut 1 base from V and 6 bases from J, with 12 bases between. The CDR3, as DNA: TGTGCCAGCAGCCAAGGAGTTAGGGTCCCTGAAGCTTTCTTT. Its translation: CASSQGVRVPEAFF.

A few counts support this clonotype. The chain employs TRBV6-5 and TRBJ2-3; 10 bases map to TRBD2. This CDR3 contains 15 residues. Trimming took 2 bases from V and 5 from J; bases not matched to a gene: 4. Germline CDR1 is MNHEY and CDR2 is SVGAGI. The DNA of the CDR3 is TGTGCCAGCAGTTACCTAGCGGGAGTGGTAGATACGCAGTATTTT. Translating gives CASSYLAGVVDTQYF.